The 8 T cell receptor beta chains below all came from one sample that was sequenced in a study of response to subunit inactivated influenza vaccine (dated by TCRdb to the late 2010s). Libraries were made using RT-PCR. The instrument was an Illumina HiSeq 2500. Using fastp trimming at Q25 and MiXCR clonotype assembly, TCRdb reanalyzed the public sequencing data and kept in-frame beta chains. Rows merge per CDR3 protein into single entries with the most common DNA and genes. The sample includes about 540,000 distinct CDR3 sequences, with under 30% observed a single time. Of the sample, approximately 3% falls within the top ten clones. This same sample was also part of a study on T cells expressing NK-cell markers. That second publication adds: 5'RACE template switching, by which a universal primer site and unique molecular identifiers were added, was used to make TCR beta cDNA libraries.

Source: CD4+ T cells sorted from PBMCs, taken less than 13 days after vaccination. These receptors were taken from a man aged 45-65 years who received an inactivated influenza vaccine. Donor details come from another sample of the same person, matched by shared clones.

This clonotype came up many times. This chain links TRBV4-3 with TRBJ2-5; D unresolved. Trimming shortened V by 1 base and J by 2 bases, and 8 bases separated the two germline ends. CDR1 and CDR2 (germline): LGHNA, YSLEER. CDR3 length: 14 amino acids. The DNA of the CDR3 is TGCGCCAGCAGCCAAGGTCCGGAGCAAGAGACCCAGTACTTC. Residues: CASSQGPEQETQYF.

The chain is built from TRBV18 and TRBJ2-5; no clear D. The V end was cut by 3 bases, the J end by 3 bases, with 11 bases between. This CDR3 has 14 residues. The germline CDR1 and CDR2 sequences are KGHSH and LQKENI. The CDR3 is CASSPPAAKETQYF. The CDR3, as DNA: TGTGCCAGCTCACCCCCAGCCGCGAAAGAGACCCAGTACTTC. Filled out from reference TRBV18 and TRBJ2-5, the complete variable domain reads NAGVMQNPRHLVRRRGQEARLRCSPMKGHSHVYWYRQLPEEGLKFMVYLQKENIIDESGMPKERFSAEFPKEGPSILRIQQVVRGDSAAYFCASSPPAAKETQYFGPGTRLLVL.

This clonotype was picked up many times. The chain recombines TRBV7-8 with TRBJ2-3; D perhaps matches TRBD1 (6 bases). CDR3 length equals 16 residues. Between the trimmed V and J ends, which lost 5 bases and 6 bases, there was a span of 21 bases. Germline lookup yields CDR1 SGHVS and CDR2 FQNEAQ. Written as DNA, the CDR3 is TGTGCCAGCAGCCAAGGGGGACGGACTGCCCGGGATACGCAGTATTTT. Its protein is CASSQGGRTARDTQYF.

This clonotype was picked up a small number of times. V usage is TRBV6-6 and J usage is TRBJ1-2; D gene uncertain. CDR1 is MNHNY and CDR2 is SVGAGI in the germline V gene (reference sequence). V was clipped by 2 bases and J by 4 bases, with 8 bases between them. This CDR3 is built from 13 residues. The CDR3 DNA follows: TGTGCCAGCAGTTACCCGGGATCCTATGGCTACACCTTC. As protein: CASSYPGSYGYTF.

This sequence joins TRBV3-1 and TRBJ2-7, with D perhaps TRBD1 (5 bases). This CDR3 spans 14 amino acids. Looked up from germline, CDR1 is LGHDT and CDR2 is YNNKEL (reference sequence). Between the trimmed V and J ends, which lost 1 base and 2 bases, there was a span of 9 bases. This CDR3 reads CASSQGPGPYEQYF. In DNA form, the CDR3 reads TGTGCCAGCAGCCAAGGTCCAGGGCCCTACGAGCAGTACTTC.

V gene TRBV28 combines with J gene TRBJ1-5; D call uncertain. CDR3 length: 15 amino acids. V gave up 2 bases and J gave up 5 bases, with 13 bases separating them. Germline CDR1 MDHEN, CDR2 SYDVKM. CDR3 in DNA: TGTGCCAGCAGTTTAAGGTTTCTGCAACATCAGCCCCAGCATTTT. This gives the protein CASSLRFLQHQPQHF.

This clonotype came up many times. The chain combines TRBV12-3 or TRBV12-4 with TRBJ2-7, with TRBD2 as a possible D gene (6 bases). Trimming shortened V by 3 bases and J by 1 base, and 10 bases separated the two germline ends. CDR3 length: 14 residues. CDR3 bases: TGTGCCAGCAGTTTCGGGAGTCCATCCTACGAGCAGTACTTC. This encodes CASSFGSPSYEQYF.

Written as DNA, the CDR3 is TGTGCCAGCACGCAGGGTGACTCTAGCACAGATACGCAGTATTTT. This encodes CASTQGDSSTDTQYF. The gene calls are TRBV7-9 and TRBJ2-3; TRBD1 is a possible D gene (5 bases). Germline V gene lookup returns CDR1 SEHNR and CDR2 FQNEAQ (reference sequence). V was clipped by 7 bases and J by 0 bases, with 14 bases between them. This CDR3 contains 15 residues.